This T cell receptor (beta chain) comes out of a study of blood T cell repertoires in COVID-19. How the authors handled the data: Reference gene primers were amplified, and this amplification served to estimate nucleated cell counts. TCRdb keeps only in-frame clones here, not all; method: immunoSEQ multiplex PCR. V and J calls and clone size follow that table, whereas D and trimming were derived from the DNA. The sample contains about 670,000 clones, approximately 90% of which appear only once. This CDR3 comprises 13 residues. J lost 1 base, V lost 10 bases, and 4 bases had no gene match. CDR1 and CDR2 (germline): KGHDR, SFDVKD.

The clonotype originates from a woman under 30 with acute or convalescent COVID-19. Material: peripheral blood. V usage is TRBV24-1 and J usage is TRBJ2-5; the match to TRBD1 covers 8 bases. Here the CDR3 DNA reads TGTGCCACTTCTCAGGGGGCCCAAGAGACCCAGTACTTC. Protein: CATSQGAQETQYF.